Shown below are 23 T cell receptor beta chains from a single sample sequenced in a study of T cells after yellow fever vaccination. TCRdb processed the 5' RACE reads anew with MiXCR; each CDR3 protein has one entry. This sample has about 220,000 distinct CDR3 sequences; around 3.1% occur once, and the top ten carry less than 3.5%. The sample here was CD4+ T cells sorted from PBMCs, taken 10 days after the yellow fever booster vaccination. These receptors all stem from a man aged 18 to 30 who received the YFV17D yellow fever vaccine.

The chain is built from TRBV6-5 and TRBJ2-4; a weak D match, TRBD1 (6 bases). The V and J ends lost 2 bases and 2 bases respectively, with 13 bases between them. CDR1 MNHEY and CDR2 SVGAGI come from the germline V gene. CDR3 length: 16 amino acids. The chain's CDR3 is CASSYQGLGPKNIQYF. In DNA form, the CDR3 reads TGTGCCAGCAGTTACCAGGGGTTGGGGCCCAAAAACATTCAGTACTTC.

This clonotype was seen many times. The genes are TRBV20-1 and TRBJ2-1; TRBD1 agrees at 8 bases. CDR1 is DFQATT, CDR2 SNEGSKA, per germline (reference sequence). CDR3 size: 13 residues. V was pared by 6 bases and J by 8 bases, with 9 bases of the junction left unmatched. CDR3 bases: TGCAGTGCCCAGGGGGCCATGCACGATGAGCAGTTCTTC. Translating gives CSAQGAMHDEQFF.

This clonotype showed up many times. The CDR3 DNA reads as TGCGCCAGCAGCAGCGGACAGGGGAATGAGCAGTTCTTC. Encoded protein: CASSSGQGNEQFF. The J gene is TRBJ2-1, the V gene TRBV5-1; TRBD1 matches at 9 bases. Germline CDR1 SGHRS, CDR2 YFSETQ. The CDR3 totals 13 residues. V shed 4 bases, J shed 7 bases, and the junction held 3 bases outside the gene matches.

The CDR3 DNA reads as TGCAGTGCTAGAGATTGGGCATCGGACACCTTC. The encoded protein is CSARDWASDTF. The chain is built from TRBV20-1 and TRBJ1-2; D remains unclear. Between the trimmed V and J ends, which lost 0 bases and 12 bases, there was a span of 11 bases. Germline CDR1 DFQATT, CDR2 SNEGSKA (reference sequence). This CDR3 has 11 amino acids.

This clonotype showed up just a few times. This chain uses TRBV7-8 with TRBJ1-6, with D possibly TRBD1 on 6 matching bases. V was cut by 5 bases and J by 7 bases, with 12 bases left in between. Germline V gives CDR1 SGHVS, CDR2 FQNEAQ. The CDR3 totals 14 residues. The CDR3 bases are TGTGCCAGCAGCGCTGGACAGCCAAATTCACCCCTCCACTTT. Its protein product is CASSAGQPNSPLHF.

The sample holds many counts of this clonotype. V usage is TRBV6-2 or TRBV6-3 and J usage is TRBJ1-1; 8 nucleotides line up with TRBD1. Trimming removed 7 bases from V and 5 bases from J; junction bases left unmatched: 12. Germline-derived CDR1 and CDR2 are MNHEY and SVGEGT. CDR3 length: 15 amino acids. CDR3 coding DNA: TGTGCCAGCACCCGGCGACAGGGGATCTCGACTGAAGCTTTCTTT. Its protein product is CASTRRQGISTEAFF.

The rearrangement joins TRBV28 to TRBJ1-4; 8 bases match TRBD1. The junction had 7 bases not matched to a gene; V was cut back by 5 bases and J by 5 bases. The CDR3 loop spans 15 amino acids. The germline gives CDR1 MDHEN, CDR2 SYDVKM. In DNA form, the CDR3 reads TGTGCCAGCAGTACGAGACAGGGGCCGAATGAAAAACTGTTTTTT. It codes for CASSTRQGPNEKLFF.

This clonotype was found many times. The V gene is TRBV12-3 or TRBV12-4, the J gene TRBJ2-2; D uncertain. The V and J ends lost 1 base and 9 bases respectively, with 6 bases between them. CDR3 length: 12 amino acids. In DNA, the CDR3 is TGTGCCAGCAGTTTAGGCAGCAGGGAGCTGTTTTTT. Amino acids: CASSLGSRELFF.

V gene TRBV2 combines with J gene TRBJ1-5; D may be TRBD1 (6 bases). Germline CDR1 and CDR2: SNHLY and FYNNEI. V was pared by 5 bases and J by 1 base, with 9 bases between. The CDR3 is 14 residues long. CDR3 residues: CASSTRGSNQPQHF. The DNA for the CDR3 is TGTGCCAGCAGTACGAGGGGGAGCAATCAGCCCCAGCATTTT. The variable domain in full, completed from reference TRBV2 and TRBJ1-5, reads EPEVTQTPSHQVTQMGQEVILRCVPISNHLYFYWYRQILGQKVEFLVSFYNNEISEKSEIFDDQFSVERPDGSNFTLKIRSTKLEDSAMYFCASSTRGSNQPQHFGDGTRLSIL.

This clonotype has a count of ten or more. The J gene is TRBJ1-1, the V gene TRBV10-3; D gene uncertain. V gave up 3 bases and J gave up 0 bases, with 8 bases separating them. There are 14 residues in the CDR3. The V gene's germline CDR1 is ENHRY and CDR2 SYGVKD. The DNA for the CDR3 is TGTGCCATCAGTGACCGGACGGTGAACACTGAAGCTTTCTTT. Translating gives CAISDRTVNTEAFF.

This clonotype was found many times. J is TRBJ1-2 and V is TRBV5-1; D is possibly TRBD1 (5 bases). CDR1 and CDR2 from the germline V gene are SGHRS and YFSETQ. V dropped 3 bases and J dropped 8 bases, with 23 bases sitting between them. The CDR3 spans 16 residues. The CDR3, as DNA: TGCGCCAGCAGCTCGACCGCCACGGGGGGGGATTACGGCTACACCTTC. It yields the protein CASSSTATGGDYGYTF.

In this sample, this clonotype turned up many times. The chain's CDR3 is CASSFGQGNTIYF. As DNA, the CDR3 is TGTGCCAGCAGCTTTGGGCAGGGGAACACCATATATTTT. The chain joins TRBV7-9 to TRBJ1-3; perhaps TRBD1 as D (6 bases). Germline V gene lookup returns CDR1 SEHNR and CDR2 FQNEAQ (reference sequence). Trimming took 3 bases from V and 7 from J, leaving 10 bases between them. This CDR3 comprises 13 residues.

Ten or more counts support this clonotype. The chain employs TRBV7-6 and TRBJ1-3; no definite D call. Germline CDR1 is SGHVS and CDR2 is FNYEAQ. Trimming left V 5 bases short and J 2 bases short, with 16 bases between. CDR3 length equals 16 residues. The CDR3 protein is CASSRTGPGTGNTIYF. In nucleotides, the CDR3 is TGTGCCAGCAGCCGGACGGGCCCGGGGACTGGAAACACCATATATTTT.

This clonotype occurred many times. The chain links TRBV24-1 to TRBJ2-3; D might be TRBD2 (5 bases). Germline values: CDR1 KGHDR, CDR2 SFDVKD. V was trimmed by 4 bases and J by 1 base, leaving 11 bases between them. This CDR3 has 15 amino acids. The CDR3 DNA sequence: TGTGCCACCAGTGAAGCCGGGATCCGCACAGATACGCAGTATTTT. Translating gives CATSEAGIRTDTQYF.

This clonotype was found many times. This chain uses TRBV4-1 with TRBJ1-6; D is uncertain. This CDR3 region has 17 residues. Germline assignment: CDR1 MGHRA and CDR2 YSYEKL. The V end lost 4 bases, the J end lost 7 bases, and 20 bases lay between the germline ends. In DNA, the CDR3 is TGCGCCAGCAGCCCACTACAGCTGCAGTCTTCAAATTCACCCCTCCACTTT. This gives the protein CASSPLQLQSSNSPLHF.

V usage is TRBV3-1 and J usage is TRBJ2-1, with TRBD1 as a possible D gene (5 bases). This CDR3 region has 15 residues. Germline assignment: CDR1 LGHDT and CDR2 YNNKEL (reference sequence). V gave up 2 bases and J gave up 5 bases, with 13 bases separating them. The CDR3 sequence is CASSQRGRANNEQFF. CDR3 nucleotides: TGTGCCAGCAGCCAAAGGGGCAGGGCAAACAATGAGCAGTTCTTC.

CDR3 protein: CASSLARDRRSYEQYF. Here the CDR3 DNA reads TGTGCCAGCTCTCTCGCTCGGGACAGACGCTCCTACGAGCAGTACTTC. The rearrangement links TRBV3-2 to TRBJ2-7; the table's D call TRBD1 went unverified against the DNA. TRBV3-2 has pseudogene status. This CDR3 region has 16 residues.

This clonotype occurred many times. The chain carries TRBV14 and TRBJ2-5, with D maybe TRBD2 (5 bases). The V end lost 5 bases, the J end lost 7 bases, and 14 bases lay between the germline ends. This CDR3 is 13 amino acids long. The V gene's germline CDR1 is SGHDN and CDR2 FVKESK. In DNA, the CDR3 is TGTGCCAGCAGCTATTCGAACCGGGGGACCCAGTACTTC. Translating it yields CASSYSNRGTQYF.

This clonotype has a count of ten or more. The J gene is TRBJ1-5, the V gene TRBV5-1; possibly TRBD1 for D (6 bases). Germline CDR1 and CDR2: SGHRS and YFSETQ. The CDR3 sequence is 15 residues long. V dropped 0 bases and J dropped 3 bases, with 10 bases sitting between them. The CDR3 here is CASSLGGGPNQPQHF. The CDR3 nucleotides are TGCGCCAGCAGCTTGGGGGGGGGGCCCAATCAGCCCCAGCATTTT.

At least ten counts were recorded for this clonotype. The chain carries TRBV5-1 and TRBJ1-1; tentative D call: TRBD1 (6 bases). From germline, CDR1 is SGHRS and CDR2 YFSETQ. CDR3 size: 14 residues. V was shortened by 0 bases and J by 3 bases, with 9 bases between the two germline ends. The CDR3 loop reads CASSLGPGDTEAFF. CDR3 coding DNA: TGCGCCAGCAGCTTGGGGCCAGGGGACACTGAAGCTTTCTTT.

This clonotype showed up many times. This chain connects TRBV7-9 to TRBJ2-3, with 12 bases fitting TRBD2. CDR3 length: 13 residues. The germline V gene has CDR1 SEHNR and CDR2 FQNEAQ (reference sequence). V dropped 8 bases and J dropped 3; count of bases not matched to a gene: 0. The CDR3 is CASGLAGTDTQYF. DNA for the CDR3: TGTGCCAGCGGACTAGCGGGGACAGATACGCAGTATTTT.

In its sample, this clonotype was seen a few times. The CDR3 is CASSPAGQVGGNTIYF. CDR3 coding DNA: TGTGCCAGCAGCCCCGCGGGACAGGTCGGAGGAAACACCATATATTTT. The chain joins TRBV7-2 to TRBJ1-3; 8 bases line up with TRBD1. This CDR3 spans 16 amino acids. Germline values: CDR1 SGHTA, CDR2 FQGNSA. With 5 bases clipped from V and 4 bases from J, the junction kept 10 bases outside the gene matches.

This clonotype came up many times. The rearrangement joins TRBV29-1 to TRBJ2-1; TRBD2 matches 8 bases. Germline lookup yields CDR1 SQVTM and CDR2 ANQGSEA. Unmatched junction bases numbered 1, after V lost 6 bases and J lost 0 bases. The length of the CDR3 is 13 residues. The DNA of the CDR3 is TGCAGCGTGCGGGGGGCCTCCTACAATGAGCAGTTCTTC. This encodes CSVRGASYNEQFF.